The next 32 T cell receptor beta chains were all read from a single sample in a study of T cell changes during pregnancy in multiple sclerosis. The method was immunoSEQ multiplex PCR; TCRdb's version includes in-frame clones alone and lacks a portion of them. The table records tens of thousands of clones, 91% of them present only once. The material sequenced was peripheral blood, taken in the third trimester of pregnancy. The receptors shown here come from a female donor in good health, enrolled as a control in a pregnancy study.

This chain joins TRBV13 and TRBJ2-3; 7 bases are a match to TRBD2. Germline assignment: CDR1 PRHDT and CDR2 FYEKMQ (reference sequence). The CDR3 is 11 amino acids. Losses at the gene ends were 5 bases for V and 13 bases for J; bases not matched to a gene: 6. CDR3 region: CASSVGGPEYF. CDR3 coding DNA: TGTGCCAGCAGCGTGGGAGGGCCGGAGTATTTT.

This chain connects TRBV11-3 to TRBJ1-1; TRBD1 is a possible D gene (5 bases). This CDR3 has 13 residues. Germline-derived CDR1 and CDR2 are SGHNT and YENEEA. V lost 3 bases and J lost 7, with 12 bases in between. The CDR3 is CASSFRQGIEAFF. CDR3 DNA: TGTGCCAGCAGCTTTCGGCAGGGCATTGAAGCTTTCTTT.

This clone showed up just once. The rearrangement uses TRBV6-4 and TRBJ1-5, with 7 bases matching TRBD1. J gave up 5 bases and V 4 bases, and 5 bases lay outside the gene matches. In germline, CDR1 is MRHNA, CDR2 SNTAGT. The CDR3 consists of 14 residues. The CDR3 sequence: CASSAGTAHQPQHF. CDR3 coding DNA: TGTGCCAGCAGTGCGGGGACAGCCCATCAGCCCCAGCATTTT.

Here the CDR3 reads CASSFARGFSNYGYTF. CDR3 in DNA: TGTGCCAGCAGCTTTGCTCGGGGTTTCTCTAACTATGGCTACACCTTC. J is TRBJ1-2 and V is TRBV7-8; D remains unclear. This CDR3 is 16 amino acids long. The V gene's germline CDR1 is SGHVS and CDR2 FQNEAQ. Between the trimmed V and J ends, which lost 3 bases and 0 bases, there was a span of 14 bases.

This clone came up a few times. This rearrangement joins TRBV28 to TRBJ1-2, with a possible D match to TRBD1 (6 bases). V lost 6 bases to trimming and J lost 11 bases, with 13 bases between them. The CDR3 has 11 amino acids. The V gene's germline CDR1 is MDHEN and CDR2 SYDVKM. The CDR3 bases are TGTGCCAGCAGCCGGACAGTAGTTTACACCTTC. This sequence encodes CASSRTVVYTF.

The chain employs TRBV7-2 and TRBJ2-7; 7 nucleotides align to TRBD2. This CDR3 spans 18 amino acids. V gave up 1 base and J gave up 2 bases; unmatched junction bases: 14. The germline CDR1 and CDR2 sequences are SGHTA and FQGNSA. The CDR3 DNA reads as TGTGCCAGCAGCTTAGAGGGAAGGGGAGGGGTTTCAACCTACGAGCAGTACTTC. This codes for CASSLEGRGGVSTYEQYF.

V gene TRBV7-2 combines with J gene TRBJ1-4; 7 bases are shared with TRBD1. The CDR3 has 15 amino acids. Trimming cost V 5 bases and J 0 bases; bases outside gene matches: 3. CDR1 SGHTA and CDR2 FQGNSA come from the germline V gene. The CDR3 sequence: CASSLGQATNEKLFF. CDR3 nucleotides: TGTGCCAGCAGCCTTGGACAGGCAACTAATGAAAAACTGTTTTTT.

The J gene is TRBJ1-6, the V gene TRBV11-2; no firm D call. The CDR3 is made up of 12 amino acids. Germline CDR1 and CDR2: SGHAT and FQNNGV. With 2 bases removed from V and 7 bases from J, the gap between germline ends came to 3 bases. The CDR3 region is CASSLRNSPLHF. The CDR3 bases are TGTGCCAGCAGCTTACGGAATTCACCCCTCCACTTT.

J is TRBJ2-7 and V is TRBV6-4; tentative D call: TRBD2 (6 bases). The V end was cut by 7 bases, the J end by 4 bases, with 20 bases between. The CDR3 is 15 amino acids. Germline V gene sequence: CDR1 MRHNA, CDR2 SNTAGT. The CDR3: CASTLLCGTPYEQYF. The DNA for the CDR3 is TGTGCCAGCACGCTTTTGTGCGGGACCCCTTACGAGCAGTACTTC.

The J gene is TRBJ2-7, the V gene TRBV11-2; maybe TRBD1 (6 bases). CDR3 length equals 17 residues. Trimming shortened V by 6 bases and J by 2 bases, and 23 bases separated the two germline ends. Germline loops: CDR1 SGHAT, CDR2 FQNNGV. CDR3 loop: CASSSTPIQGRPYEQYF. As DNA, the CDR3 is TGTGCCAGCAGTTCAACTCCCATACAGGGCCGGCCCTACGAGCAGTACTTC.

The rearrangement uses TRBV7-2 and TRBJ2-1; 10 bases match TRBD2. CDR1 is SGHTA, CDR2 FQGNSA, per germline. V trimming: 3 bases; J trimming: 4 bases; junction bases outside the gene matches: 3. This CDR3 is built from 15 residues. The CDR3 nucleotides read TGTGCCAGCAGCTTGGAGCGGGGGGGTTACAATGAGCAGTTCTTC. The encoded protein is CASSLERGGYNEQFF.

The CDR3: CASSQGRRGVDQPQHF. In DNA, the CDR3 is TGTGCCAGCAGCCAGGGCAGGAGGGGAGTGGATCAGCCCCAGCATTTT. The V gene is TRBV4-2, the J gene TRBJ1-5; tentative D call: TRBD1 (5 bases). Germline V CDR1 and CDR2: LGHNA, YNFKEQ. The CDR3 is 16 amino acids. Trimming cost V 3 bases and J 5 bases, with 17 bases left between them.

J is TRBJ1-3 and V is TRBV11-2, with D hard to call. The germline gives CDR1 SGHAT, CDR2 FQNNGV. Trimming took 2 bases from V and 4 from J, leaving 3 bases between them. This CDR3 contains 12 residues. The CDR3 region is CASSLIGNTIYF. In nucleotides, the CDR3 is TGTGCCAGCAGCTTAATAGGAAACACCATATATTTT.

The chain joins TRBV21-1 to TRBJ2-1; the table gives TRBD1 as D, unverified against the DNA. TRBV21-1 is reported as a pseudogene. CDR3 length: 13 residues. The CDR3 protein is CASSKDRGDEQFF. The CDR3 region has the DNA TGTGCCAGCAGCAAAGACAGGGGTGATGAGCAGTTCTTC.

V usage is TRBV5-1 and J usage is TRBJ2-5, with D uncertain. This CDR3 has 17 residues. Germline V lookup: CDR1 SGHRS, CDR2 YFSETQ. V was shortened by 1 base and J by 5 bases, with 21 bases between the two germline ends. Written as DNA, the CDR3 is TGCGCCAGCAGCTTGACCTCCGGCAGGATAAGTCGGGAGACCCAGTACTTC. It encodes CASSLTSGRISRETQYF.

The chain combines TRBV5-8 with TRBJ1-4, with unresolved D. The CDR3 is 15 residues long. Per the germline V gene, CDR1 is SGHTS and CDR2 is YDEGEE. With 0 bases removed from V and 11 bases from J, the gap between germline ends came to 17 bases. This chain's CDR3 is CASSLAGAVGRKLFF. The DNA for the CDR3 is TGTGCCAGCAGCTTGGCCGGAGCCGTTGGGAGGAAACTGTTTTTT.

This clone occurred a few times. The chain carries TRBV28 and TRBJ1-4, with 9 bases lining up with TRBD1. CDR1 is MDHEN and CDR2 is SYDVKM in the germline V gene. V was pared by 8 bases and J by 8 bases, with 12 bases of the junction left unmatched. The length of the CDR3 is 15 residues. The CDR3 region has the DNA TGTGCCAGCGGCACATCCGGGACAGGGTGGGAAAAACTGTTTTTT. This translates into CASGTSGTGWEKLFF.

The rearrangement joins TRBV7-9 to TRBJ1-2; D is ambiguous. The ends were cut back, 5 bases at V and 0 bases at J, with 16 bases in the middle. This CDR3 contains 16 residues. Germline CDR1 and CDR2: SEHNR and FQNEAQ (reference sequence). The CDR3 DNA reads as TGTGCCAGCAGCCCTCACCTGACCGGAGCTAACTATGGCTACACCTTC. Its translation: CASSPHLTGANYGYTF.

This clone was found once. V and J are TRBV4-1 and TRBJ1-1, with 7 bases that match TRBD1. The germline V gene has CDR1 MGHRA and CDR2 YSYEKL. The CDR3 extends over 18 amino acids. The ends lost 0 bases at V and 0 bases at J; junction bases unmatched: 10. The DNA for the CDR3 is TGCGCCAGCAGCCAAGATCGTAGGGACAGCATCTTGAACACTGAAGCTTTCTTT. It yields the protein CASSQDRRDSILNTEAFF.

The chain recombines TRBV6-1 with TRBJ2-5; 7 nucleotides agree with TRBD1. Per germline, CDR1 MNHNS and CDR2 SASEGT. After removal of 4 bases from V and 2 bases from J, the junction contained 7 bases not matched to a gene. This CDR3 contains 15 residues. The CDR3: CASSVGQLLQETQYF. The CDR3 coding sequence is TGTGCCAGCAGTGTGGGACAGCTTCTACAAGAGACCCAGTACTTC.

This clone has only one observation. This chain connects TRBV19 to TRBJ2-7; 7 positions agree with TRBD1. The CDR3 length is 19 residues. Germline-derived CDR1 and CDR2 are LNHDA and SQIVND (reference sequence). J lost 2 bases, V lost 5 bases, and 21 bases had no gene match. This CDR3 reads CASSAIIDRALPLTYEQYF. The CDR3 DNA sequence: TGTGCCAGTAGTGCAATTATCGACAGGGCCTTGCCCTTAACCTACGAGCAGTACTTC.

The chain couples TRBV5-1 to TRBJ1-4; D is unresolved. With 0 bases removed from V and 5 bases from J, the gap between germline ends came to 11 bases. CDR3 length: 15 amino acids. Germline V CDR1 and CDR2: SGHRS, YFSETQ. The CDR3: CASSLVSVSNEKLFF. The CDR3 DNA is TGCGCCAGCAGCTTGGTCAGTGTGTCGAATGAAAAACTGTTTTTT. Supplemented by reference TRBV5-1 and TRBJ1-4, the full variable domain reads KAGVTQTPRYLIKTRGQQVTLSCSPISGHRSVSWYQQTPGQGLQFLFEYFSETQRNKGNFPGRFSGRQFSNSRSEMNVSTLELGDSALYLCASSLVSVSNEKLFFGSGTQLSVL.

The chain has TRBV4-2 and TRBJ2-3; TRBD1 agrees at 9 bases. CDR3 length: 18 amino acids. Trimming took 3 bases from V and 2 from J; bases not matched to a gene: 12. The germline CDR1 and CDR2 sequences are LGHNA and YNFKEQ. DNA for the CDR3: TGTGCCAGCAGCCAGGGCGAGGGACAGGGAATTTACACAGATACGCAGTATTTT. Translation gives CASSQGEGQGIYTDTQYF.

The rearrangement joins TRBV9 to TRBJ2-1, with TRBD2 identical over 14 bases. Germline V gene data show CDR1 as SGDLS and CDR2 as YYNGEE. V lost 3 bases to trimming and J lost 8 bases; unmatched junction nucleotides: 10. CDR3 length: 17 amino acids. The CDR3 loop reads CASSAEGLAGAIDEQFF. CDR3 nucleotide sequence: TGTGCCAGCAGCGCGGAGGGACTAGCGGGAGCAATCGATGAGCAGTTCTTC. Drawing the rest from reference TRBV9 and TRBJ2-1, the complete variable domain is DSGVTQTPKHLITATGQRVTLRCSPRSGDLSVYWYQQSLDQGLQFLIQYYNGEERAKGNILERFSAQQFPDLHSELNLSSLELGDSALYFCASSAEGLAGAIDEQFFGPGTRLTVL.

The V and J genes are TRBV7-9 and TRBJ2-2; 8 bases are shared with TRBD1. This CDR3 has 15 amino acids. Losses at the gene ends were 3 bases for V and 2 bases for J; bases not matched to a gene: 2. Germline-derived CDR1 and CDR2 are SEHNR and FQNEAQ (reference sequence). CDR3 coding DNA: TGTGCCAGCAGCTTCAGGGGGCCTAACACCGGGGAGCTGTTTTTT. Translation gives CASSFRGPNTGELFF.

V gene TRBV6-1 combines with J gene TRBJ2-5, with TRBD1 matching over 7 bases. Germline V gene data show CDR1 as MNHNS and CDR2 as SASEGT. With V trimmed by 4 bases and J by 5 bases, 13 bases remained unmatched. This CDR3 comprises 16 residues. The CDR3 bases are TGTGCCAGCAGTGGAAAACACAGGGGCGGCGGCGAGACCCAGTACTTC. Translation: CASSGKHRGGGETQYF.

The V call is TRBV25-1, the J call TRBJ1-1; 11 positions agree with TRBD1. Germline trimming cut 2 bases from V and 5 bases from J; bases unmatched to any gene: 4. Germline assignment: CDR1 MGHDK and CDR2 SYGVNS. The CDR3 runs to 15 residues. CDR3 loop: CASSEGTGGWTEAFF. As DNA, the CDR3 is TGTGCCAGCAGTGAAGGGACAGGGGGATGGACTGAAGCTTTCTTT. Based on the CDR3 plus reference TRBV25-1 and TRBJ1-1, the full variable domain is EADIYQTPRYLVIGTGKKITLECSQTMGHDKMYWYQQDPGMELHLIHYSYGVNSTEKGDLSSESTVSRIRTEHFPLTLESARPSHTSQYLCASSEGTGGWTEAFFGQGTRLTVV.

The chain combines TRBV5-5 with TRBJ1-2; D is uncertain. Germline values: CDR1 SGHKS, CDR2 YYEKEE (reference sequence). There are 15 residues in the CDR3. Trimming took 2 bases from V and 1 from J, leaving 12 bases between them. The CDR3 region has the DNA TGTGCCAGCAGCTTTAAAGAGTATAATAACTATGGCTACACCTTC. Its translation: CASSFKEYNNYGYTF.

The gene calls are TRBV15 and TRBJ1-4; 8 bases fit TRBD1. The CDR3 totals 17 residues. The junction had 9 bases not matched to a gene; V was cut back by 5 bases and J by 1 base. Germline assignment: CDR1 LNHNV and CDR2 YYDKDF (reference sequence). The CDR3 loop is CATSLPGQGRTNEKLFF. The CDR3 coding sequence is TGTGCCACCAGCCTCCCCGGACAGGGAAGAACTAATGAAAAACTGTTTTTT.

The V and J genes are TRBV11-2 and TRBJ2-1; D possibly corresponds to TRBD2 (6 bases). From germline, CDR1 is SGHAT and CDR2 FQNNGV. With 6 bases removed from V and 5 bases from J, the gap between germline ends came to 14 bases. The CDR3 spans 14 residues. The CDR3 reads CASSPGTFNNEQFF. The DNA for the CDR3 is TGTGCCAGCAGTCCCGGGACTTTCAACAATGAGCAGTTCTTC.

In its sample, this clone was seen once. The chain is built from TRBV5-1 and TRBJ2-7; 13 bases line up with TRBD2. Germline-derived CDR1 and CDR2 are SGHRS and YFSETQ. V gave up 0 bases and J gave up 4 bases; unmatched junction bases: 4. The CDR3 has 16 residues. CDR3 coding DNA: TGCGCCAGCAGCTTGGCCGGACTAGCGGGAGAATACGAGCAGTACTTC. This translates into CASSLAGLAGEYEQYF.

The chain is built from TRBV15 and TRBJ1-2; D perhaps matches TRBD1 (6 bases). Germline V lookup: CDR1 LNHNV, CDR2 YYDKDF (reference sequence). V dropped 5 bases and J dropped 9 bases, with 13 bases sitting between them. The CDR3 runs 12 residues. CDR3 protein: CATSPEGGSYTF. CDR3 coding DNA: TGTGCCACCAGCCCAGAGGGGGGGAGCTACACCTTC.